The present T cell receptor (beta chain) was sequenced within a study of cytomegalovirus exposure and HLA in healthy donors. General study points: HLA alleles showed associations with some 15,000 TCR beta sequences in a later analysis, at a 0.05 false discovery rate.

Primers included in the PCR were 60 Vbeta and 13 Jbeta primers. Original processing notes: Later, an analysis found 80 million or so unique TCR beta chains, and around 12 million of these were shared. The method was immunoSEQ multiplex PCR; TCRdb's version includes in-frame clones alone and lacks a portion of them. V and J calls plus clone size are reproduced from that table; the DNA served to infer D and trimming. The sample table sets out 200,000 to 250,000 clones. In regard to this clone: Its antigen is unidentified.

Sequencing was carried out using PBMCs. The receptor was derived from a girl aged 2-10 years in good health and CMV-seropositive.

CDR3 in amino acids: CASSGDGTGGIYEQYF. DNA of the CDR3: TGTGCCAGCAGCGGAGACGGGACAGGGGGCATCTACGAGCAGTACTTC. This chain uses TRBV11-2 with TRBJ2-7; 12 nucleotides line up with TRBD1. From germline, CDR1 is SGHAT and CDR2 FQNNGV. The ends lost 5 bases at V and 3 bases at J; junction bases unmatched: 8. The CDR3 is 16 amino acids.